The T cell receptor (beta chain) under discussion was sequenced for a study of PD-1 blockade in classical Hodgkin lymphoma. The CDR3 extends over 15 amino acids. The V gene lost 5 bases and the J gene lost 0 bases, with 10 bases spanning the gap. Germline CDR1 MNHEY, CDR2 SMNVEV (reference sequence). The method was immunoSEQ multiplex PCR; TCRdb's version includes in-frame clones alone and lacks a portion of them. This table has tens of thousands of clones, about 85% appearing once. Time point specified: cycle 4 day 1 (C4D1), after more than five weeks of nivolumab. Exposure to brentuximab vedotin varied, and each patient had relapsed following autologous stem cell transplantation.

The J gene is TRBJ1-4, the V gene TRBV27, with D uncertain. The TCR sequence derives from a human donor with classical Hodgkin lymphoma. This specimen consisted of peripheral blood mononuclear cells (PBMCs), obtained before the fourth cycle of nivolumab. CDR3 amino acids: CASSQDRTTNEKLFF. CDR3 nucleotide sequence: TGTGCCAGCAGTCAGGACCGGACAACTAATGAAAAACTGTTTTTT.